What follows are 5 T cell receptor beta chains derived from one specimen sequenced in a study of T cells in Graves' hyperthyroidism and ophthalmopathy. RNA transcripts provided the source from which TCR beta CDR3 regions were amplified. HTBI primers were the set used in a first-round RT-PCR of the TCR CDR3. TCRdb reprocessed the multiplex PCR reads with MiXCR, giving one entry per CDR3 protein. The sample yields over 400,000 distinct CDR3 sequences, about 20% seen once. The sample comprised blood. Receptor source: a woman aged 70-85 years with Graves' ophthalmopathy.

J is TRBJ1-2 and V is TRBV5-1; no firm D call. CDR3 length: 11 residues. Trimming took 4 bases from V and 5 from J, leaving 6 bases between them. Germline CDR1 and CDR2: SGHRS and YFSETQ. In DNA, the CDR3 is TGCGCCAGCAGCGCCCTTTATGGCTACACCTTC. It yields the protein CASSALYGYTF.

This clonotype has ten or more counts. The chain is built from TRBV7-2 and TRBJ1-1; D remains unclear. The CDR3 totals 13 residues. Germline V gene sequence: CDR1 SGHTA, CDR2 FQGNSA. V was pared by 2 bases and J by 7 bases, with 11 bases between. The CDR3 protein is CASSLMDRSEAFF. The CDR3 DNA reads as TGTGCCAGCAGCTTAATGGATAGAAGTGAAGCTTTCTTT.

This clonotype was seen a handful of times. The gene calls are TRBV7-9 and TRBJ1-2, with D tentatively TRBD1 (6 bases). V gave up 2 bases and J gave up 6 bases, with 16 bases separating them. This CDR3 region has 15 residues. Germline V gene sequence: CDR1 SEHNR, CDR2 FQNEAQ (reference sequence). The CDR3, as DNA: TGTGCCAGCAGCTTACACCCCACAGGGCTCCATGGCTACACCTTC. Translated: CASSLHPTGLHGYTF.

The chain joins TRBV19 to TRBJ2-7, with 8 bases aligning to TRBD1. V lost 2 bases and J lost 4; bases outside the gene matches: 4. The CDR3 is made up of 14 amino acids. Germline V gene lookup returns CDR1 LNHDA and CDR2 SQIVND (reference sequence). CDR3 in DNA: TGTGCCAGTAGTATACAGGGGGCGTATTACGAGCAGTACTTC. Translation gives CASSIQGAYYEQYF.

This clonotype has a count of ten or more. The V gene is TRBV6-5, the J gene TRBJ2-7, with D hard to call. The CDR3 runs to 13 residues. CDR1 is MNHEY, CDR2 SVGAGI, per germline. V was trimmed by 0 bases and J by 3 bases, leaving 6 bases between them. CDR3 nucleotides: TGTGCCAGCAGTTACTCGATCATCTACGAGCAGTACTTC. This encodes CASSYSIIYEQYF.